These 29 T cell receptor beta chains came from one sample sequenced in a study of T-cell reconstitution after alpha-beta-depleted transplantation in children. This sample's TCRbeta library carried unique molecular identifier barcodes. TCRdb analysed the PCR reads with MiXCR anew, one entry per CDR3 protein. Of hundreds of thousands of distinct CDR3 sequences listed, 10% to 15% were seen once; the top ten hold about 4%. Sequenced here: PBMCs, sampled from the stem cell graft. Receptors were obtained from a human donor who donated a stem cell graft to a child with Fanconi anemia.

The chain has TRBV29-1 and TRBJ1-5; no firm D call. This CDR3 region has 14 residues. Trimming removed 4 bases from V and 5 bases from J, with 15 bases in between. CDR1 SQVTM and CDR2 ANQGSEA come from the germline V gene. The CDR3 DNA reads as TGCAGCGTTGCCCCGGGCGGGGTAGATCAGCCCCAGCATTTT. Protein product: CSVAPGGVDQPQHF. Full variable domain (remainder filled in from reference TRBV29-1 and TRBJ1-5): SAVISQKPSRDICQRGTSLTIQCQVDSQVTMMFWYRQQPGQSLTLIATANQGSEATYESGFVIDKFPISRPNLTFSTLTVSNMSPEDSSIYLCSVAPGGVDQPQHFGDGTRLSIL.

The genes are TRBV12-3 or TRBV12-4 and TRBJ1-5; D uncertain. V was pared by 8 bases and J by 0 bases, with 14 bases between. This CDR3 has 15 residues. The CDR3 bases are TGTGCCAGCGGGCGAGGGCAGTATAGCAATCAGCCCCAGCATTTT. Translated: CASGRGQYSNQPQHF.

The chain couples TRBV7-6 to TRBJ2-2; D gene uncertain. V was shortened by 4 bases and J by 7 bases, with 10 bases between the two germline ends. The CDR3 loop spans 13 amino acids. Germline V gives CDR1 SGHVS, CDR2 FNYEAQ. The CDR3, as DNA: TGTGCCAGCAGCTCGCGACGTGGCGGGGAGCTGTTTTTT. Its translation is CASSSRRGGELFF.

V and J are TRBV6-5 and TRBJ1-2; D gene uncertain. The V gene's germline CDR1 is MNHEY and CDR2 SVGAGI. V was shortened by 6 bases and J by 7 bases, with 15 bases between the two germline ends. The CDR3 length is 13 residues. CDR3 residues: CASSPPGEGGYTF. CDR3 coding DNA: TGTGCCAGCAGCCCCCCCGGGGAGGGTGGCTACACCTTC.

The chain links TRBV7-8 to TRBJ2-3, with TRBD2 matching 14 bases. Trimming took 2 bases from V and 4 from J; bases not matched to a gene: 14. Germline assignment: CDR1 SGHVS and CDR2 FQNEAQ. This CDR3 has 20 residues. Here the CDR3 DNA reads TGTGCCAGCAGCTTAAAAAGTACGACTAGCGGGGGGGCCGGTGCAGATACGCAGTATTTT. Its translation: CASSLKSTTSGGAGADTQYF.

This clonotype was picked up a small number of times. This rearrangement joins TRBV27 to TRBJ1-1, with D perhaps TRBD1 (5 bases). V was pared by 0 bases and J by 0 bases, with 14 bases between. The CDR3 spans 17 residues. Germline V CDR1 and CDR2: MNHEY, SMNVEV (reference sequence). The CDR3 region has the DNA TGTGCCAGCAGTTTATCCTCGTGGGCAGGGATGAACACTGAAGCTTTCTTT. Encoded protein: CASSLSSWAGMNTEAFF.

This clonotype occurred many times. The chain links TRBV6-5 to TRBJ1-2; D unresolved. Germline V CDR1 and CDR2: MNHEY, SVGAGI. The CDR3 loop spans 12 amino acids. V was cut by 4 bases and J by 4 bases, with 7 bases left in between. DNA for the CDR3: TGTGCCAGCAGTTCACCAGGCTATGGCTACACCTTC. This sequence encodes CASSSPGYGYTF.

This clonotype was counted a few times. This chain links TRBV15 with TRBJ1-5; D may be TRBD1 (5 bases). Germline lookup yields CDR1 LNHNV and CDR2 YYDKDF (reference sequence). The CDR3 loop spans 15 amino acids. V was pared by 1 base and J by 8 bases, with 15 bases between. The CDR3 sequence: CATSRGGMTGEPQHF. CDR3 sequence (DNA): TGTGCCACCAGCAGAGGGGGGATGACCGGTGAGCCCCAGCATTTT.

This clonotype came up many times. The chain has TRBV4-2 and TRBJ1-1; tentative D call: TRBD1 (5 bases). CDR3 length equals 15 residues. Germline V CDR1 and CDR2: LGHNA, YNFKEQ. V was cut by 7 bases and J by 1 base, with 16 bases left in between. CDR3 coding DNA: TGTGCCAGCACGACCGGGACCGATCGGAACACTGAAGCTTTCTTT. Translation: CASTTGTDRNTEAFF.

J is TRBJ2-3 and V is TRBV4-3; 9 nucleotides match TRBD1. The germline V gene has CDR1 LGHNA and CDR2 YSLEER. After removal of 4 bases from V and 2 bases from J, the junction contained 10 bases not matched to a gene. The CDR3 is 17 amino acids. CDR3 residues: CASSPQTGQGTTDTQYF. CDR3 nucleotides: TGCGCCAGCAGCCCACAGACTGGACAGGGGACCACAGATACGCAGTATTTT.

This clonotype appeared many times. The chain combines TRBV7-9 with TRBJ1-1; D not certain. Deletions cut 0 bases from V and 11 bases from J, with 19 bases between. The length of the CDR3 is 15 residues. In germline, CDR1 is SEHNR, CDR2 FQNEAQ (reference sequence). In DNA form, the CDR3 reads TGTGCCAGCAGCTTAGCGGGAGCCAGGTTGTTAGGGGCTTTCTTT. Its protein is CASSLAGARLLGAFF.

The chain has TRBV7-8 and TRBJ2-5; D is undetermined. The CDR3 consists of 12 residues. Germline V gene sequence: CDR1 SGHVS, CDR2 FQNEAQ. Trimming removed 4 bases from V and 5 bases from J, with 8 bases in between. The CDR3 nucleotides read TGTGCCAGCAGCTCAGTGGTGGAGACCCAGTACTTC. This encodes CASSSVVETQYF.

This clonotype was observed a handful of times. J is TRBJ2-2 and V is TRBV20-1, with 10 bases matching TRBD2. The J segment lost 5 bases and the V segment lost 4 bases, leaving 10 bases of the junction unmatched. CDR1 and CDR2 from the germline V gene are DFQATT and SNEGSKA (reference sequence). This CDR3 is 16 amino acids long. Here the CDR3 reads CSAMVRVTSGTGELFF. The CDR3, as DNA: TGCAGTGCTATGGTTCGGGTGACTAGCGGGACCGGGGAGCTGTTTTTT.

The chain recombines TRBV5-6 with TRBJ2-5, with a possible D match to TRBD1 (6 bases). V was trimmed by 4 bases and J by 7 bases, leaving 14 bases between them. The CDR3 totals 13 residues. Germline-derived CDR1 and CDR2 are SGHDT and YYEEEE. As DNA, the CDR3 is TGTGCCAGCAGCGAGGGACATCCCGGGACCCAGTACTTC. Translation: CASSEGHPGTQYF.

This clonotype was seen ten or more times. The rearrangement links TRBV4-3 to TRBJ2-1; the D gene is possibly TRBD1 (5 bases). V lost 0 bases, J lost 5 bases, and 11 bases lay in between. CDR1 is LGHNA, CDR2 YSLEER, per germline. The CDR3 extends over 15 amino acids. CDR3 coding DNA: TGCGCCAGCAGCCAAGAAGCGACAGCCAACAATGAGCAGTTCTTC. Protein product: CASSQEATANNEQFF.

This clonotype has just a few counts. As DNA, the CDR3 is TGTGCCAGCAGCCAAGCGGAAGGTGAGCAGTTCTTC. Translation gives CASSQAEGEQFF. The chain is built from TRBV3-1 and TRBJ2-1; D gene uncertain. CDR3 size: 12 residues. The germline gives CDR1 LGHDT, CDR2 YNNKEL (reference sequence). The V end lost 1 base, the J end lost 9 bases, and 7 bases lay between the germline ends.

J is TRBJ1-5 and V is TRBV12-3 or TRBV12-4; 7 bases fit TRBD1. Trimming at V came to 3 bases and at J to 0 bases, leaving 8 bases not matched to a gene. The CDR3 totals 17 residues. The CDR3 loop reads CASSLTGKGHSNQPQHF. In nucleotides, the CDR3 is TGTGCCAGCAGTTTGACAGGGAAAGGCCATAGCAATCAGCCCCAGCATTTT.

The chain combines TRBV5-1 with TRBJ1-2; a possible D gene is TRBD1 (5 bases). CDR3 length equals 14 residues. V lost 0 bases, J lost 8 bases, and 14 bases lay in between. Germline V lookup: CDR1 SGHRS, CDR2 YFSETQ. CDR3 nucleotides: TGCGCCAGCAGCTTGGCCGGGACTGAACGCGGCTACACCTTC. Protein: CASSLAGTERGYTF.

This clonotype was picked up many times. The chain is built from TRBV11-2 and TRBJ2-2; 9 nucleotides match TRBD1. CDR1 is SGHAT and CDR2 is FQNNGV in the germline V gene. The CDR3 contains 14 residues. Trimming removed 4 bases from V and 7 bases from J; junction bases left unmatched: 4. The CDR3 reads CASSSRQGVGELFF. CDR3 nucleotides: TGTGCCAGCAGCTCTCGACAGGGGGTCGGGGAGCTGTTTTTT.

This clonotype was detected ten times or more. V usage is TRBV12-3 or TRBV12-4 and J usage is TRBJ2-1, with 7 bases that match TRBD1. CDR3 length: 13 residues. V shed 6 bases and J 3 bases; nucleotides not matched to a gene: 2. CDR3 loop: CASSRGYYNEQFF. CDR3 bases: TGTGCCAGCAGCAGGGGGTACTACAATGAGCAGTTCTTC.

This clonotype was picked up a small number of times. The rearrangement joins TRBV7-9 to TRBJ1-2; 7 bases line up with TRBD1. The CDR3 loop spans 14 amino acids. Germline loops: CDR1 SEHNR, CDR2 FQNEAQ (reference sequence). Trimming at V came to 6 bases and at J to 6 bases, leaving 10 bases not matched to a gene. CDR3 in amino acids: CASSLRGLLNGYTF. The DNA for the CDR3 is TGTGCCAGCAGTCTAAGGGGGCTTTTGAATGGCTACACCTTC.

A few counts support this clonotype. The chain couples TRBV5-1 to TRBJ1-2; the match to TRBD1 covers 8 bases. V dropped 4 bases and J dropped 10; count of bases not matched to a gene: 12. Germline V CDR1 and CDR2: SGHRS, YFSETQ. The CDR3 has 14 amino acids. The CDR3 loop reads CASSPTGQGGDYTF. The CDR3 DNA is TGCGCCAGCAGCCCTACTGGACAGGGAGGAGACTACACCTTC.

The chain recombines TRBV29-1 with TRBJ2-6; 11 bases agree with TRBD1. The V and J ends lost 7 bases and 2 bases, in that order; junction bases with no gene match: 4. The CDR3 runs to 15 residues. The germline V gene has CDR1 SQVTM and CDR2 ANQGSEA. CDR3 nucleotide sequence: TGCAGCGCCCTGGACAGGGGGCCTGGGGCCAACGTCCTGACTTTC. Its protein is CSALDRGPGANVLTF.

This clonotype turned up a few times. The V and J genes are TRBV7-9 and TRBJ1-1, with 9 positions matching TRBD1. V was clipped by 5 bases and J by 7 bases; unmatched bases: 8. CDR3 size: 14 residues. Per the germline V gene, CDR1 is SEHNR and CDR2 is FQNEAQ (reference sequence). The CDR3: CASSPGQGTSEAFF. Here the CDR3 DNA reads TGTGCCAGCAGCCCTGGACAGGGGACGAGTGAAGCTTTCTTT.

This clonotype occurred many times. This CDR3 fails to terminate in the conserved phenylalanine or tryptophan, so it likely reflects a read error. The V call is TRBV10-3, the J call TRBJ2-7; a weak D match, TRBD2 (6 bases). Germline V gene lookup returns CDR1 ENHRY and CDR2 SYGVKD. The CDR3 has 13 amino acids. Trimming removed 5 bases from V and 5 bases from J, with 13 bases in between. Here the CDR3 DNA reads TGTGCCATCAGTTTCGGGGGAAGTAACGAGCAGTACTTG. Amino acids: CAISFGGSNEQYL.

This clonotype was counted a few times. The V gene is TRBV7-9, the J gene TRBJ1-4, with D perhaps matching TRBD1 (5 bases). This CDR3 has 14 amino acids. Germline-derived CDR1 and CDR2 are SEHNR and FQNEAQ (reference sequence). Trimming cost V 2 bases and J 6 bases, with 10 bases left between them. CDR3 nucleotide sequence: TGTGCCAGCAGCTTATGGGGGACGGATGAAAAACTGTTTTTT. It is translated as CASSLWGTDEKLFF. The entire variable domain, with the rest obtained from reference TRBV7-9 and TRBJ1-4, is as follows: DTGVSQNPRHKITKRGQNVTFRCDPISEHNRLYWYRQTLGQGPEFLTYFQNEAQLEKSRLLSDRFSAERPKGSFSTLEIQRTEQGDSAMYLCASSLWGTDEKLFFGSGTQLSVL.

The chain recombines TRBV11-2 with TRBJ1-6; a weak D match, TRBD1 (6 bases). Looked up from germline, CDR1 is SGHAT and CDR2 is FQNNGV. V was trimmed by 3 bases and J by 8 bases, leaving 11 bases between them. The CDR3 length is 14 residues. The CDR3 protein is CASSFTGLDSPLHF. Here the CDR3 DNA reads TGTGCCAGCAGCTTCACAGGGCTGGATTCACCCCTCCACTTT.

This clonotype was found many times. The chain has TRBV20-1 and TRBJ2-1; a possible D gene is TRBD2 (6 bases). CDR3 length equals 14 residues. Trimming took off 6 bases at V and 0 bases at J, with 12 bases between the two ends. From germline, CDR1 is DFQATT and CDR2 SNEGSKA (reference sequence). The CDR3 nucleotides read TGCAGTGCCACCCGGGGGTTCTCCTACAATGAGCAGTTCTTC. It specifies CSATRGFSYNEQFF.

This clonotype was counted ten times or more. V usage is TRBV28 and J usage is TRBJ2-2, with D uncertain. This CDR3 is 13 amino acids long. V was pared by 7 bases and J by 1 base, with 7 bases between. Germline CDR1 MDHEN, CDR2 SYDVKM. CDR3 in DNA: TGTGCCAGCAACAGCATGAACACCGGGGAGCTGTTTTTT. It is translated as CASNSMNTGELFF.